The 19 T cell receptor beta chains below come from one sample, sequenced in a study of Graves' ophthalmopathy and Graves' hyperthyroidism. As the template, RNA transcripts were used to amplify TCR beta CDR3 regions. Amplification began with first-round RT-PCR using HTBI primers, then second-round multiplex PCR was performed. MiXCR, applied by TCRdb to the multiplex PCR reads, yields one record per CDR3 protein. The profile shows almost 750,000 distinct CDR3 sequences, roughly 40% of them singletons. Sequenced material: peripheral blood. These receptors were taken from an adult man with Graves' ophthalmopathy.

This clonotype was seen a few times. The genes are TRBV20-1 and TRBJ1-1; tentatively, D is TRBD1 (6 bases). This CDR3 comprises 15 residues. V was trimmed by 6 bases and J by 0 bases, leaving 17 bases between them. Germline values: CDR1 DFQATT, CDR2 SNEGSKA (reference sequence). For the CDR3, the DNA is TGCAGTGCAGCCCCTTGGACAGTCGTGAACACTGAAGCTTTCTTT. This translates into CSAAPWTVVNTEAFF.

Of note for this clonotype: Since a much larger clone is just one base distant, this may be a read error. The CDR3 DNA reads TGTGCCAGCAACTCTACGGAGGGGTTCACTGAAGCTTTCTTT. This codes for CASNSTEGFTEAFF. The chain carries TRBV7-6 and TRBJ1-1, with D possibly matching TRBD1 (5 bases). Germline-derived CDR1 and CDR2 are SGHVS and FNYEAQ. Between the trimmed V and J ends, which lost 7 bases and 4 bases, there was a span of 16 bases. There are 14 residues in the CDR3.

This chain links TRBV19 with TRBJ2-3, with 11 bases that match TRBD2. Germline assignment: CDR1 LNHDA and CDR2 SQIVND (reference sequence). V was pared by 7 bases and J by 4 bases, with 7 bases of the junction left unmatched. The CDR3 spans 15 residues. In DNA, the CDR3 is TGTGCCAGTAAACTAGCGGGAGTTAATGCAGATACGCAGTATTTT. This codes for CASKLAGVNADTQYF. Full variable domain (outside the CDR3, taken from reference TRBV19 and TRBJ2-3): DGGITQSPKYLFRKEGQNVTLSCEQNLNHDAMYWYRQDPGQGLRLIYYSQIVNDFQKGDIAEGYSVSREKKESFPLTVTSAQKNPTAFYLCASKLAGVNADTQYFGPGTRLTVL.

This clonotype was detected ten times or more. This sequence joins TRBV7-9 and TRBJ2-2; tentative D call: TRBD1 (5 bases). The CDR3 has 15 residues. The germline V gene encodes CDR1 SEHNR and CDR2 FQNEAQ (reference sequence). V was trimmed by 5 bases and J by 9 bases, leaving 19 bases between them. CDR3 sequence: CASSQHDKGFWELFF. CDR3 DNA sequence: TGTGCCAGCAGCCAACACGACAAGGGGTTTTGGGAGCTGTTTTTT.

This rearrangement joins TRBV19 to TRBJ2-2; D remains ambiguous. Germline V gives CDR1 LNHDA, CDR2 SQIVND (reference sequence). Deletions cut 2 bases from V and 3 bases from J, with 4 bases between. The CDR3 covers 13 residues. CDR3 sequence (DNA): TGTGCCAGTAGTATATCAGACACCGGGGAGCTGTTTTTT. Its translation: CASSISDTGELFF.

Only a few counts were recorded for this clonotype. The V call is TRBV25-1, the J call TRBJ1-1; TRBD1 matches at 7 bases. With V trimmed by 5 bases and J by 1 base, 7 bases remained unmatched. CDR1 is MGHDK, CDR2 SYGVNS, per germline. The CDR3 totals 15 residues. CDR3 sequence: CASSPGTVGNTEAFF. In nucleotides, the CDR3 is TGTGCCAGCAGTCCAGGGACAGTCGGGAACACTGAAGCTTTCTTT. Using reference TRBV25-1 and TRBJ1-1 for the parts outside the CDR3, the full variable domain is EADIYQTPRYLVIGTGKKITLECSQTMGHDKMYWYQQDPGMELHLIHYSYGVNSTEKGDLSSESTVSRIRTEHFPLTLESARPSHTSQYLCASSPGTVGNTEAFFGQGTRLTVV.

The V gene is TRBV12-3 or TRBV12-4, the J gene TRBJ2-7; maybe TRBD2 (6 bases). Trimming shortened V by 3 bases and J by 0 bases, and 15 bases separated the two germline ends. The CDR3 totals 16 residues. The chain's CDR3 is CASSFRGLTGSYEQYF. The CDR3 DNA follows: TGTGCCAGCAGTTTTCGGGGGTTAACGGGCTCCTACGAGCAGTACTTC.

The CDR3 coding sequence is TGTGCCATCAGTAAGGGTTTTGAGGAGACCCAGTACTTC. This encodes CAISKGFEETQYF. The rearrangement uses TRBV10-3 and TRBJ2-5; no clear D gene. This CDR3 comprises 13 residues. The V and J ends lost 5 bases and 5 bases respectively, with 12 bases between them. Germline values: CDR1 ENHRY, CDR2 SYGVKD.

This clonotype was seen ten or more times. The chain employs TRBV2 and TRBJ1-5; D is unclear. Germline V gene sequence: CDR1 SNHLY, CDR2 FYNNEI. V lost 6 bases and J lost 8, with 17 bases in between. CDR3 length: 14 amino acids. The CDR3 DNA reads as TGTGCCAGCAGCCGAGGCAGCCGAATTGAGCCCCAGCATTTT. The encoded protein is CASSRGSRIEPQHF.

This clonotype occurred a few times. The genes are TRBV12-3 or TRBV12-4 and TRBJ2-7; 10 bases are shared with TRBD2. This CDR3 comprises 15 residues. The V and J ends lost 6 bases and 1 base, in that order; junction bases with no gene match: 6. CDR3 residues: CASSQAGGRSYEQYF. CDR3 DNA sequence: TGTGCCAGCAGCCAAGCGGGGGGGCGATCCTACGAGCAGTACTTC.

This clonotype appeared many times. The chain employs TRBV12-3 or TRBV12-4 and TRBJ1-1; 12 bases are shared with TRBD1. The CDR3 loop spans 14 amino acids. V lost 5 bases and J lost 2; bases outside the gene matches: 0. CDR3 region: CASSGTGGNTEAFF. The CDR3, as DNA: TGTGCCAGCAGTGGGACAGGGGGCAACACTGAAGCTTTCTTT.

This clonotype came up a few times. J is TRBJ2-3 and V is TRBV25-1; 11 bases agree with TRBD2. Germline V gene data show CDR1 as MGHDK and CDR2 as SYGVNS. The CDR3 is made up of 15 amino acids. J was trimmed by 2 bases and V by 3 bases; bases with no gene match: 1. CDR3 bases: TGTGCCAGCAGTGATAGCGGGAGGGCCACAGATACGCAGTATTTT. Its translation is CASSDSGRATDTQYF.

This rearrangement joins TRBV15 to TRBJ1-1, with D maybe TRBD1 (5 bases). With 6 bases removed from V and 3 bases from J, the gap between germline ends came to 14 bases. The CDR3 extends over 14 amino acids. Per the germline V gene, CDR1 is LNHNV and CDR2 is YYDKDF (reference sequence). This chain's CDR3 is CATRRGGVDTEAFF. The CDR3 DNA follows: TGTGCCACCAGACGGGGGGGGGTGGACACTGAAGCTTTCTTT.

The V and J genes are TRBV10-3 and TRBJ2-2; TRBD1 matches at 8 bases. CDR3 length equals 17 residues. CDR1 is ENHRY, CDR2 SYGVKD, per germline. With 0 bases clipped from V and 5 bases from J, the junction kept 8 bases outside the gene matches. CDR3 loop: CAISESTGTGRTGELFF. In DNA form, the CDR3 reads TGTGCCATCAGTGAGTCGACCGGGACAGGACGAACCGGGGAGCTGTTTTTT.

This clonotype has just a few counts. This chain uses TRBV7-9 with TRBJ2-7; possibly TRBD1 or TRBD2 for D (5 bases each). Germline CDR1 and CDR2: SEHNR and FQNEAQ (reference sequence). The CDR3 runs to 14 residues. The V and J ends lost 6 bases and 0 bases respectively, with 12 bases between them. The CDR3 DNA follows: TGTGCCAGCAGTCGGGACCAACACTCCTACGAGCAGTACTTC. This codes for CASSRDQHSYEQYF. The variable domain in full, with the rest retrieved from reference TRBV7-9 and TRBJ2-7, is DTGVSQNPRHKITKRGQNVTFRCDPISEHNRLYWYRQTLGQGPEFLTYFQNEAQLEKSRLLSDRFSAERPKGSFSTLEIQRTEQGDSAMYLCASSRDQHSYEQYFGPGTRLTVT.

This clonotype occurred a few times. The rearrangement joins TRBV20-1 to TRBJ1-5, with unresolved D. The CDR3 is 13 residues long. V was clipped by 4 bases and J by 4 bases, with 11 bases between them. Germline V gene lookup returns CDR1 DFQATT and CDR2 SNEGSKA (reference sequence). The CDR3 DNA reads as TGCAGTGCTATAGTTCGGGTAAATCAGCCCCAGCATTTT. It specifies CSAIVRVNQPQHF.

There are many counts of this clonotype. This chain joins TRBV7-9 and TRBJ1-6; D not resolved. The CDR3 is 13 residues long. V was cut by 4 bases and J by 7 bases, with 8 bases left in between. The V gene's germline CDR1 is SEHNR and CDR2 FQNEAQ (reference sequence). The CDR3 region has the DNA TGTGCCAGCAGCTCCTCAGCGAATTCACCCCTCCACTTT. Translated, it gives CASSSSANSPLHF.

J is TRBJ1-1 and V is TRBV7-2, with D unresolved. The CDR3 has 12 residues. In germline, CDR1 is SGHTA, CDR2 FQGNSA. Trimming removed 3 bases from V and 7 bases from J, with 9 bases in between. The CDR3 sequence: CASSFGPNEAFF. In DNA, the CDR3 is TGTGCCAGCAGCTTCGGGCCCAATGAAGCTTTCTTT.

This clonotype was seen a handful of times. The chain joins TRBV6-5 to TRBJ1-5; 7 bases agree with TRBD1. Germline V gene lookup returns CDR1 MNHEY and CDR2 SVGAGI. The CDR3 has 13 residues. With V trimmed by 6 bases and J by 9 bases, 8 bases remained unmatched. DNA for the CDR3: TGTGCCAGCAGCCGGGACAGCCTATTGCCCCAGCATTTT. Protein sequence: CASSRDSLLPQHF.